Sequencing of this T cell receptor beta chain was carried out in a study of blood T cell repertoires in COVID-19. About the research overall: Acute and convalescent COVID-19 samples came from the United States, Italy and Spain. The analysed material was cDNA or gDNA that came from T cells, B-cell-depleted T cells, or PBMCs.

Trimming took 4 bases from V and 5 from J, leaving 11 bases between them. The CDR3 is made up of 14 amino acids. Germline V gives CDR1 LNHDA, CDR2 SQIVND (reference sequence). Per the original methods: Estimation of nucleated cell counts was performed using reference gene primer amplification. Here immunoSEQ multiplex PCR was the method, and the copy in TCRdb shows in-frame clones only, minus some. V and J calls and clone size are those listed in that table; D and trimming were worked out from the DNA. The profile shows 100,000 or so clones, around 81% of them singletons. The sequenced material came from peripheral blood. The TCR comes from a woman in her 70s with acute or convalescent COVID-19. The chain couples TRBV19 to TRBJ2-2; possibly TRBD1 for D (7 bases). Here the CDR3 DNA reads TGTGCCAGTAGTACTCAGGGGGGTACCGGGGAGCTGTTTTTT. Its protein product is CASSTQGGTGELFF.